This record looks at one T cell receptor beta chain sequence and its context. Its target is not known. One junction end disagrees with the germline gene, perhaps due to a read error. The data are from a study of CD8+CD57+ T cells in acquired aplastic anemia. About the study: Roughly 3 ug was the average amount of DNA from sorted CD4+ and CD8+ cells.

Only patients with CD8+CD57+ cell expansion on flow cytometry were chosen for sequencing. The patients all had a severe acquired aplastic anemia diagnosis. Therapy had not been given to patients before blood sampling. Genomic DNA provided the template from which TCR beta VDJ and CDR3 profiles were obtained. TCRdb called the reads again in MiXCR, with one record for every CDR3 protein. In the table there are around 200,000 distinct CDR3 sequences, roughly 50% of which are singletons. The CDR3 spans 15 residues. The V gene's germline CDR1 is MGHRA and CDR2 YSYEKL. Whole-study results and caveats: Both patients and controls carried the same twenty-nine CD8+ CDR3 sequences.

The sequencing sample was made of sorted CD4+, CD8+, or CD8+CD57+ T cells (not recorded which) from PBMCs. The gene calls are TRBV4-1 and TRBJ1-6; TRBD1 aligns across 11 bases. This TCR derives from a human donor with aplastic anemia. CDR3 coding DNA: TGTGCCAGCAGCTTAGGGGACAGGGGGAGGTCACCCCTCCACTTT. Its translation: CASSLGDRGRSPLHF.